This TCR beta chain comes out of a study of blood T cell repertoires in COVID-19. In its sample, this clone is medium-sized (0.01 to 0.1%). Assay used: immunoSEQ multiplex PCR; TCRdb lists only in-frame clones, some missing. The sample records about 9,000 clones, 80% to 90% being singletons. This clonotype was sampled from a human donor in a cohort sampled during active COVID-19. Sequenced input: peripheral blood.

CDR3 nucleotide sequence: TGTGCCAGCAGTGATTCTAGGGGTCCTCTTTACGAGCAGTACTTC. It translates to CASSDSRGPLYEQYF. The V and J genes are TRBV6-1 and TRBJ2-7; D might be TRBD1 (5 bases). CDR3 length: 15 amino acids. With 3 bases removed from V and 4 bases from J, the gap between germline ends came to 16 bases. CDR1 MNHNS and CDR2 SASEGT come from the germline V gene.